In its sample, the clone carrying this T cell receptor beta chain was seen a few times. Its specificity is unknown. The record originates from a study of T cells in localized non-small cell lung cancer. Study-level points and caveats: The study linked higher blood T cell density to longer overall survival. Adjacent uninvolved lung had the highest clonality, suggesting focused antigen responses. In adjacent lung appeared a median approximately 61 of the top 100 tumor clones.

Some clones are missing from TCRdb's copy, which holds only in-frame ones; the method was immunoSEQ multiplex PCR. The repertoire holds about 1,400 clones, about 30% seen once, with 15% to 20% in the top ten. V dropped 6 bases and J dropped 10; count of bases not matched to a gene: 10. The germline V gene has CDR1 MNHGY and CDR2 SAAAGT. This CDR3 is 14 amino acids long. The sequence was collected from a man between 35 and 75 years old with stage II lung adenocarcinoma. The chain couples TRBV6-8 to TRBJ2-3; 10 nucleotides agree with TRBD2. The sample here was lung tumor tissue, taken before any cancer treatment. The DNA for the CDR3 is TGTGCCAGCAGGCCTCCGGGACTAGCGTACGCGCAGTATTTT. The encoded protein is CASRPPGLAYAQYF.